A selection of T cell receptor beta chains follows, all from one sample in a study of blood T cell repertoires in COVID-19. Clones were read by immunoSEQ multiplex PCR, and TCRdb kept only the in-frame ones, dropping some. The data hold roughly 220,000 clones, with 70% to 85% observed a single time. What was sequenced was PBMCs or T cells enriched from blood (not recorded which). These receptors were collected from a man in his forties who had recovered from COVID-19. The CDR3 runs from the conserved cysteine through the conserved F or W. A D gene is named only where the DNA matches it firmly. The size of a clone is reported for some rows only, either as once, few or many, or as a class for expanded clones.

clone size,J gene,V gene,D gene,CDR3 DNA,CDR3 protein
NA,TRBJ1-2,TRBV19,NA,TGTGCCAGTAGTTGGACAGAAAGCCTCCCGGGGGGCTACACCTTC,CASSWTESLPGGYTF
NA,TRBJ2-5,TRBV4-3,NA,TGCGCCAGCAGTCGACGGGAGTTCGGGGAGACCCAGTACTTC,CASSRREFGETQYF
NA,TRBJ2-1,TRBV7-2,TRBD2,TGTGCCAGCAGCCGCGGGGGGCCGGAGAATGAGCAGTTCTTC,CASSRGGPENEQFF
NA,TRBJ2-5,TRBV6-5,TRBD2,TGTGCCAGCAGGGGACTAGCGGGAATACAAGAGACCCAGTACTTC,CASRGLAGIQETQYF
NA,TRBJ2-3,TRBV9,TRBD2,TGTGCCAGCAGCGCGCGGGGGATGAGGGGAGATACGCAGTATTTT,CASSARGMRGDTQYF
NA,TRBJ1-1,TRBV12-3/TRBV12-4,NA,TGTGCCAGCAGCAGGGTGAACACTGAAGCTTTCTTT,CASSRVNTEAFF
NA,TRBJ1-4,TRBV30,NA,TGTGCCTGGAGAGGGGGAGGGTCTAATGAAAAACTGTTTTTT,CAWRGGGSNEKLFF
NA,TRBJ1-6,TRBV27,NA,TGTGCCAGCAGTCCCTCCGGGGTTTCCTATAATTCACCCCTCCACTTT,CASSPSGVSYNSPLHF
NA,TRBJ2-6,TRBV21-1,NA,TGTGCCAGCAGCACTCCCTTACAGGGAATTTTTACTGGGGCCAACGTCCTGACTTTC,CASSTPLQGIFTGANVLTF
NA,TRBJ2-4,TRBV2,NA,TGTGCCAGTGGCGCCAAAAACATTCAGTACTTC,CASGAKNIQYF
NA,TRBJ2-2,TRBV4-3,NA,TGCGCCAGCAGCCAAGAAGGAGGGTCCGGGGAGCTGTTTTTT,CASSQEGGSGELFF
NA,TRBJ2-7,TRBV28,TRBD2,TGTGCCAGCATTAGGTCTAGCGGACCCTACGAGCAGTACTTC,CASIRSSGPYEQYF
NA,TRBJ2-1,TRBV12-3/TRBV12-4,NA,TGTGCCAGCAGTTTAACGGCGGGTGAGCAGTTCTTC,CASSLTAGEQFF
NA,TRBJ2-7,TRBV29-1,NA,TGCAGCGTCCTAAGCGGCTACGAGCAGTACTTC,CSVLSGYEQYF
NA,TRBJ2-1,TRBV7-9,NA,TGTGCCAGCAGCTCCCCTGTCGACAGACCGGTAGAGCAGTTCTTC,CASSSPVDRPVEQFF
NA,TRBJ2-7,TRBV9,NA,TGTGCCAGCAGCCCCGGGCAGGGTAGGTACGAGCAGTACTTC,CASSPGQGRYEQYF
NA,TRBJ2-7,TRBV6-5,NA,TGTGCCAGCAGGGTACAGGCCTCCTACGAGCAGTACTTC,CASRVQASYEQYF
NA,TRBJ1-1,TRBV11-3,TRBD1,TGTGCCAGCAGCTTGACAGGGATGAACACTGAAGCTTTCTTT,CASSLTGMNTEAFF
NA,TRBJ1-5,TRBV5-6,TRBD1,TGTGCCAGCAGTTTTGACAGGGGAGAGCCCCAGCATTTT,CASSFDRGEPQHF
NA,TRBJ1-2,TRBV9,TRBD1,TGTGCCAGCAGCGTAGGAACAGGGGGCCTCATTAACTATGGCTACACCTTC,CASSVGTGGLINYGYTF
NA,TRBJ1-4,TRBV5-1,NA,TGCGCCAGCAGCTCGGAATGGCGGAATGAAAAACTGTTTTTT,CASSSEWRNEKLFF
NA,TRBJ2-3,TRBV7-6,NA,TGTGCCAGCACCTTCGCGTTGGGGCACAGCACAGATACGCAGTATTTT,CASTFALGHSTDTQYF
NA,TRBJ1-2,TRBV5-6,TRBD1,TGTGCCAGCAGCTTGGAGGCAGGGGGGACCTATGGCTACACCTTC,CASSLEAGGTYGYTF
once,TRBJ1-1,TRBV10-3,TRBD1,TGTGCCATCAGTGGTTCAGGGGGCTCCTGGAACACTGAAGCTTTCTTT,CAISGSGGSWNTEAFF
NA,TRBJ2-3,TRBV9,TRBD2,TGTGCCAGCACCCGGGACCTAGCGGGCAGCACAGATACGCAGTATTTT,CASTRDLAGSTDTQYF
NA,TRBJ2-1,TRBV4-3,NA,TGCGCCAGCAGCCAAGAATTTCAGGGGGGCCTTAATGAGCAGTTCTTC,CASSQEFQGGLNEQFF
NA,TRBJ1-5,TRBV6-5,NA,TGTGCCAGCAGTTTTAGGGGTAATCAGCCCCAGCATTTT,CASSFRGNQPQHF
NA,TRBJ1-1,TRBV6-1,TRBD1,TGTGCCAGCAGTGAACAGGGGGCATGGACTGAAGCTTTCTTT,CASSEQGAWTEAFF
NA,TRBJ1-1,TRBV11-1,TRBD1,TGTGCCAGCAGCTTATTAAAGGGGGCGGGTGAAGCTTTCTTT,CASSLLKGAGEAFF
NA,TRBJ1-5,TRBV7-9,NA,TGTGCCAGCAGCTCGGGGGATAGCAATCAGCCCCAGCATTTT,CASSSGDSNQPQHF
NA,TRBJ1-6,TRBV5-1,NA,TGCGCCAGCAGCTTGGAAGGAGTTAATTCACCCCTCCACTTT,CASSLEGVNSPLHF
once,TRBJ2-6,TRBV2,TRBD1,TGTGCCAGCAGCGCCGGGACAGCGTCCTCTGGGGCCAACGTCCTGACTTTC,CASSAGTASSGANVLTF
NA,TRBJ2-3,TRBV3-1/TRBV3-2,NA,TGTGCCAGCAGCATCCGGACAGATACGCAGTATTTT,CASSIRTDTQYF
NA,TRBJ2-6,TRBV2,NA,TGTGCCAGCAGTTCAGGGTCAGGGGCCAACGTCCTGACTTTC,CASSSGSGANVLTF
NA,TRBJ2-1,TRBV18,NA,TGTGCCAGCTCAGCCCTCGAGGAGGCTGGTGAGCAGTTCTTC,CASSALEEAGEQFF
NA,TRBJ1-1,TRBV20-1,TRBD1,TGCAGTGCCAGGACAGGGGGAAGAGCTTTCTTT,CSARTGGRAFF
NA,TRBJ2-3,TRBV4-3,TRBD2,TGCGCCAGCAGCCTCGGGACTAGCGGACCAGATACGCAGTATTTT,CASSLGTSGPDTQYF
NA,TRBJ1-1,TRBV10-3,NA,TGTGCCATCAGGAGTACGGACAGCCCGAACACTGAAGCTTTCTTT,CAIRSTDSPNTEAFF
once,TRBJ1-6,TRBV28,NA,TGTGCCAGCAGTGCCTCAGGTGTGAGCTCCTATAATTCACCCCTCCACTTT,CASSASGVSSYNSPLHF
NA,TRBJ2-7,TRBV7-3,NA,TGTGCCAGCAGCTTGGGCCAGCGGCAGGAGCAGTACTTC,CASSLGQRQEQYF
NA,TRBJ1-6,TRBV4-3,NA,TGCGCCAGCAGCCAATTAAGGGCAGGGGTTAATTCACCCCTCCACTTT,CASSQLRAGVNSPLHF
NA,TRBJ2-7,TRBV27,NA,TGTGCCAGCAGTTTATTACTAGGCCTAGACGAGCAGTACTTC,CASSLLLGLDEQYF
NA,TRBJ2-7,TRBV7-6,TRBD1,TGTGCCAGCAGCTTACCGGGACAGGGGTACGAGCAGTACTTC,CASSLPGQGYEQYF
NA,TRBJ2-3,TRBV5-1,TRBD1,TGCGCCAGCAGCTACGGACAGGTAACAGATACGCAGTATTTT,CASSYGQVTDTQYF
once,TRBJ2-3,TRBV28,TRBD2,TGTGCCAGCAGTTTCGGCGGGGGGGGGACAGATACGCAGTATTTT,CASSFGGGGTDTQYF
once,TRBJ1-5,TRBV14,NA,TGTGCCAGCAGCCACGGACAGCCAAATCAGCCCCAGCATTTT,CASSHGQPNQPQHF
NA,TRBJ1-1,TRBV2,NA,TGTGCCAGCAGTGAGTGGAGCACTGAAGCTTTCTTT,CASSEWSTEAFF
NA,TRBJ2-5,TRBV19,TRBD2,TGTGCCAGTGCTAACGGGGGGTCGCAAGAGACCCAGTACTTC,CASANGGSQETQYF
once,TRBJ1-1,TRBV28,NA,TGTGCCAGCAGTTTAACGATGCGGAACACTGAAGCTTTCTTT,CASSLTMRNTEAFF